This TCR beta chain was retrieved from a study of T cell responses to AZD1222 COVID-19 vaccine. As concerns this clone: Its antigen remains unknown.

The assay was immunoSEQ multiplex PCR, and TCRdb's table has in-frame clones only and misses some. The table has tens of thousands of clones, approximately 85% seen once. Trimming shortened V by 0 bases and J by 4 bases, and 12 bases separated the two germline ends. Germline lookup yields CDR1 SGHAT and CDR2 FQNNGV. The CDR3 loop spans 15 amino acids. General study results and limits: Among vaccine-associated CD4 TCRs, coverage spanned spike, with dominance at 160-218 and 743-854. The study identified only a handful of AZD1222 recipients as seropositive at baseline.

V gene TRBV11-2 combines with J gene TRBJ1-2, with D uncertain. The starting material was peripheral blood, obtained 28 days after the second AZD1222 dose. The origin of this receptor is an adult who received the AZD1222 COVID-19 vaccine. Here the CDR3 reads CASSLDQMDGYGYTF. CDR3 sequence (DNA): TGTGCCAGCAGCTTAGATCAAATGGATGGCTATGGCTACACCTTC.